This T cell receptor (beta chain) derives from a study of cytomegalovirus exposure and HLA in healthy donors. Study-level findings and limits: TCR beta sequences reportedly predicted most subjects' HLA-A and HLA-B alleles accurately. Specificity of three CMV-associated chains for CMV antigens was verified in vitro.

The V gene's germline CDR1 is SGHRS and CDR2 YFSETQ. V was cut by 0 bases and J by 8 bases, with 14 bases left in between. This CDR3 is 14 amino acids long. Amplification used 60 Vbeta primers and 13 Jbeta primers. Assay: immunoSEQ multiplex PCR; the TCRdb copy retains only in-frame clones and omits some. Of 170,000 or so clones in the sample, around three quarters are singletons; the top ten hold 3.1%. Note on this clone: The antigen remains unidentified.

This receptor was identified in a woman between 40 and 50 years old in good health and CMV-seronegative. The sample was PBMCs. This sequence joins TRBV5-1 and TRBJ1-2; D is possibly TRBD1 (5 bases). This CDR3 is CASSLDRILSGYTF. CDR3 nucleotide sequence: TGCGCCAGCAGCTTGGACAGGATACTGAGCGGCTACACCTTC.